This TCR beta chain was sequenced in a study of T cells in Graves' hyperthyroidism and ophthalmopathy. General study findings and limits: Appearing also in blood were most of the thyroid clonotypes expanded above 0.001.

In its sample, this clonotype was seen many times. No antigen is known for it. Lactation, pregnancy, other autoimmune disease or uncontrolled infection excluded patients. The CDR3 spans 17 residues. Germline lookup yields CDR1 SGHAT and CDR2 FQNNGV. Trimming took 7 bases from V and 0 from J; bases not matched to a gene: 11. Researchers amplified the TCR beta CDR3 regions from RNA transcripts. Primed by the HTBI set, a first-round RT-PCR was run on the TCR CDR3. TCRdb passed the multiplex PCR reads through MiXCR, listing each CDR3 protein once. Of under 250,000 distinct CDR3 sequences detected, over 20% appear once; the ten largest clones hold approximately 32%.

The receptor was derived from a woman in her thirties or forties with Graves' ophthalmopathy. This rearrangement joins TRBV11-2 to TRBJ2-7; 11 bases fit TRBD1. Sequenced material: blood. The chain's CDR3 is CASTQFPGQGVSYEQYF. CDR3 in DNA: TGTGCCAGCACCCAGTTTCCGGGACAGGGGGTCTCCTACGAGCAGTACTTC.